Listed below are T cell receptor beta chains from one sample, sequenced in a study of cytomegalovirus exposure and HLA in healthy donors. Measured with immunoSEQ multiplex PCR; TCRdb has only the in-frame clones, and not every one. The sample lists fewer than 250,000 clones, approximately 82% occurring once. The sequencing input was PBMCs. Receptor source: a woman between 45 and 65 years old in good health and CMV-seropositive. The CDR3 runs from the conserved cysteine through the conserved F or W. Fields, in order: D gene, V gene, J gene, clone size, CDR3 DNA, CDR3 protein. A D gene is named only where the DNA matches it firmly. Size tells how often a clone was seen (once, few, many) or the class of an expanded clone, and some rows leave it out.

d_gene: TRBD2
v_gene: TRBV5-6
j_gene: TRBJ2-7
abundance: NA
CDR3nt: TGTGCCAGCAGCCGATTCCCGGGACTAGCGGGTTCCGAGCAGTACTTC
CDR3aa: CASSRFPGLAGSEQYF

d_gene: NA
v_gene: TRBV7-2
j_gene: TRBJ1-2
abundance: NA
CDR3nt: TGTGCCAGCAGCGCCAGCCTCGGGGGGGGTTTGACCTTTGGCTACACCTTC
CDR3aa: CASSASLGGGLTFGYTF

d_gene: TRBD1
v_gene: TRBV5-6
j_gene: TRBJ2-5
abundance: NA
CDR3nt: TGTGCCAGCAGCTTCCTGACAGGGGGCCTTCAAGAGACCCAGTACTTC
CDR3aa: CASSFLTGGLQETQYF

d_gene: TRBD1
v_gene: TRBV19
j_gene: TRBJ1-5
abundance: NA
CDR3nt: TGTGCCAGTAGGGACAGGGATCAGCCCCAGCATTTT
CDR3aa: CASRDRDQPQHF

d_gene: TRBD2
v_gene: TRBV4-1
j_gene: TRBJ2-7
abundance: NA
CDR3nt: TGCGCCAGCAGCCAAGAGGGGACTAGCGGGAACCTTAGGGAGCAGTACTTC
CDR3aa: CASSQEGTSGNLREQYF

d_gene: NA
v_gene: TRBV9
j_gene: TRBJ1-1
abundance: NA
CDR3nt: TGTGCCAGCAGCCCTAGCGGGGGGATGAACACTGAAGCTTTCTTT
CDR3aa: CASSPSGGMNTEAFF

d_gene: NA
v_gene: TRBV7-9
j_gene: TRBJ2-5
abundance: NA
CDR3nt: TGTGCCAGCAGCCCTCAATCGGGGTACCAAGAGACCCAGTACTTC
CDR3aa: CASSPQSGYQETQYF

d_gene: TRBD1
v_gene: TRBV5-1
j_gene: TRBJ1-2
abundance: once
CDR3nt: TGCGCCAGCAGGCCGGGACAGGGTGGCTACACCTTC
CDR3aa: CASRPGQGGYTF

d_gene: TRBD2
v_gene: TRBV27
j_gene: TRBJ2-1
abundance: NA
CDR3nt: TGTGCCAGCATCTCGACTAGCGGTCTATACAATGAGCAGTTCTTC
CDR3aa: CASISTSGLYNEQFF

d_gene: TRBD1
v_gene: TRBV28
j_gene: TRBJ2-3
abundance: NA
CDR3nt: TGTGCCAGCAGATTGGGACAGCCTAACACAGATACGCAGTATTTT
CDR3aa: CASRLGQPNTDTQYF

d_gene: NA
v_gene: TRBV4-3
j_gene: TRBJ2-7
abundance: few
CDR3nt: TGCGCCAGCAGCCAAGAGGTAGGGGGATCAGCCTACGAGCAGTACTTC
CDR3aa: CASSQEVGGSAYEQYF

d_gene: NA
v_gene: TRBV2
j_gene: TRBJ2-5
abundance: once
CDR3nt: TGTGCCAGCAGTGCGGACATACAAGAGACCCAGTACTTC
CDR3aa: CASSADIQETQYF

d_gene: TRBD2
v_gene: TRBV7-9
j_gene: TRBJ2-1
abundance: NA
CDR3nt: TGTGCCAGCAGCCCGGGGGGGTCGGGTGAGCAGTTCTTC
CDR3aa: CASSPGGSGEQFF

d_gene: NA
v_gene: TRBV28
j_gene: TRBJ1-2
abundance: NA
CDR3nt: TGTGCCAGCAAATCACCAGGAGCGGGTTATGGCTACACCTTC
CDR3aa: CASKSPGAGYGYTF

d_gene: TRBD1
v_gene: TRBV30
j_gene: TRBJ2-5
abundance: NA
CDR3nt: TGTGCCTGGAAACAGGGGGCGGGAGAGCAGTACTTC
CDR3aa: CAWKQGAGEQYF

d_gene: TRBD1
v_gene: TRBV4-1
j_gene: TRBJ1-6
abundance: NA
CDR3nt: TGCGCCAGCAGCCAAGTCCTCTCAAAAACAGGGGATAATTCACCCCTCCACTTT
CDR3aa: CASSQVLSKTGDNSPLHF

d_gene: TRBD2
v_gene: TRBV9
j_gene: TRBJ2-7
abundance: NA
CDR3nt: TGTGCCAGCAGCCCCCCGGGGGGAACCTACGAGCAGTACTTC
CDR3aa: CASSPPGGTYEQYF

d_gene: NA
v_gene: TRBV7-3
j_gene: TRBJ2-7
abundance: NA
CDR3nt: TGTGCCAGCAGCATGGGCCCTAACGAGCAGTACTTC
CDR3aa: CASSMGPNEQYF

d_gene: TRBD1
v_gene: TRBV19
j_gene: TRBJ1-2
abundance: NA
CDR3nt: TGTGCCACTACGGGACAGAACTATGGCTACACCTTC
CDR3aa: CATTGQNYGYTF

d_gene: NA
v_gene: TRBV30
j_gene: TRBJ1-3
abundance: NA
CDR3nt: TGTGCCTGGAGTTTAGTCGCCGACACCATATATTTT
CDR3aa: CAWSLVADTIYF

d_gene: NA
v_gene: TRBV5-1
j_gene: TRBJ1-1
abundance: few
CDR3nt: TGCGCCAGCAGCTTGGCACGGGGAGGGACTGAAGCTTTCTTT
CDR3aa: CASSLARGGTEAFF

d_gene: TRBD1
v_gene: TRBV18
j_gene: TRBJ2-5
abundance: NA
CDR3nt: TGTGCCAGCTCACCCCTGGCAGGGGGCTCGGGAGAGACCCAGTACTTC
CDR3aa: CASSPLAGGSGETQYF

d_gene: NA
v_gene: TRBV19
j_gene: TRBJ2-1
abundance: NA
CDR3nt: TGTGCCAGTAGTTGGTCTGGGGGCGAGCAGTTCTTC
CDR3aa: CASSWSGGEQFF

d_gene: NA
v_gene: TRBV27
j_gene: TRBJ1-1
abundance: NA
CDR3nt: TGTGCCAGCAGTTTAAGTCACAGGAACACTGAAGCTTTCTTT
CDR3aa: CASSLSHRNTEAFF

d_gene: NA
v_gene: TRBV10-3
j_gene: TRBJ2-7
abundance: NA
CDR3nt: TGTGCCATCAGTGGATCATCGGACAACTACGAGCAGTACTTC
CDR3aa: CAISGSSDNYEQYF

d_gene: TRBD1
v_gene: TRBV28
j_gene: TRBJ2-7
abundance: NA
CDR3nt: TGTGCCAGCAAGGGACAGGCCACACTTCACTACGAGCAGTACTTC
CDR3aa: CASKGQATLHYEQYF

d_gene: NA
v_gene: TRBV5-1
j_gene: TRBJ1-2
abundance: NA
CDR3nt: TGCGCCAGCAGCTTCCGTCAAGGGGCAGGCGACTATGGCTACACCTTC
CDR3aa: CASSFRQGAGDYGYTF

d_gene: NA
v_gene: TRBV28
j_gene: TRBJ2-7
abundance: NA
CDR3nt: TGTGCCAGCAGTTTTCATGGACAGTACTACGAGCAGTACTTC
CDR3aa: CASSFHGQYYEQYF

d_gene: NA
v_gene: TRBV5-4
j_gene: TRBJ2-7
abundance: NA
CDR3nt: TGTGCCAGCAGCTTGCCGAAATTCCGTATGAGCGGCGAATACGAGCAGTACTTC
CDR3aa: CASSLPKFRMSGEYEQYF

d_gene: NA
v_gene: TRBV9
j_gene: TRBJ1-2
abundance: NA
CDR3nt: TGTGCCAGCAGCGCCGCTGTGGAGGGGTGGAACTATGGCTACACCTTC
CDR3aa: CASSAAVEGWNYGYTF

d_gene: TRBD2
v_gene: TRBV30
j_gene: TRBJ2-1
abundance: NA
CDR3nt: TGTGCCTGGACTAGCGGGGGGGGGACTCCGTACAATGAGCAGTTCTTC
CDR3aa: CAWTSGGGTPYNEQFF

d_gene: TRBD1
v_gene: TRBV18
j_gene: TRBJ2-4
abundance: NA
CDR3nt: TGTGCCAGCTCACCGACAACCGAGACAGGGTCCAAAAACATTCAGTACTTC
CDR3aa: CASSPTTETGSKNIQYF

d_gene: NA
v_gene: TRBV29-1
j_gene: TRBJ2-3
abundance: once
CDR3nt: TGCAGCGTTGAAAAAGGTCGTCTAGCATTCAATACAGATACGCAGTATTTT
CDR3aa: CSVEKGRLAFNTDTQYF

d_gene: NA
v_gene: TRBV4-1
j_gene: TRBJ2-5
abundance: NA
CDR3nt: TGCGCCAGCAGCCAAGATTTAGGGGCCTCGAAGACGGAGCAGTACTTC
CDR3aa: CASSQDLGASKTEQYF

d_gene: NA
v_gene: TRBV11-3
j_gene: TRBJ2-5
abundance: NA
CDR3nt: TGTGCCAGCAGCTTAGAGGCGGGGAAGACCCAGTACTTC
CDR3aa: CASSLEAGKTQYF

d_gene: TRBD1
v_gene: TRBV10-3
j_gene: TRBJ2-7
abundance: NA
CDR3nt: TGTGCCATCAGTGAGTTGGGACAGGGCACCTACGAGCAGTACTTC
CDR3aa: CAISELGQGTYEQYF

d_gene: TRBD2
v_gene: TRBV27
j_gene: TRBJ2-2
abundance: NA
CDR3nt: TGTGCCAGCAGCGTAGCGGGGAACACCGGGGAGCTGTTTTTT
CDR3aa: CASSVAGNTGELFF